Listed here are 13 T cell receptor beta chains from one sample, sequenced in a study of T cell repertoires in cytomegalovirus infection. TCRdb analysed the reads with MiXCR anew, one entry per CDR3 protein. The data hold just under 550,000 distinct CDR3 sequences, with approximately 26% observed a single time. The sequenced sample consisted of PBMCs. These TCRs come from a human donor in good health (CMV status not recorded). Some clones in this sample may be carry-over from other donors' samples.

This chain links TRBV11-1 with TRBJ2-3, with D perhaps TRBD2 (6 bases). This CDR3 has 13 amino acids. V was shortened by 3 bases and J by 8 bases, with 12 bases between the two germline ends. The germline V gene encodes CDR1 SGHAT and CDR2 FQDESV (reference sequence). The CDR3 bases are TGTGCCAGCAGCTTGGAGGGATTCGGTACGCAGTATTTT. The encoded protein is CASSLEGFGTQYF.

This clonotype was counted only a few times. The rearrangement joins TRBV6-2 or TRBV6-3 to TRBJ2-1, with 15 positions matching TRBD2. The germline V gene encodes CDR1 MNHEY and CDR2 SVGEGT. This CDR3 has 12 residues. V gave up 6 bases and J gave up 15 bases; unmatched junction bases: 3. CDR3 region: CASSWTSGRGFF. CDR3 nucleotides: TGTGCCAGCAGCTGGACTAGCGGGAGGGGGTTCTTC.

In DNA form, the CDR3 reads TGTGCCAGCAGCTTAGTTCCGTCGGGGGGGCGTGATGGCTACACCTTC. Translating it yields CASSLVPSGGRDGYTF. This sequence joins TRBV7-8 and TRBJ1-2, with a tentative D call TRBD1 (6 bases). V lost 1 base and J lost 6, with 18 bases in between. The CDR3 has 16 amino acids. Germline assignment: CDR1 SGHVS and CDR2 FQNEAQ.

This clonotype was seen more than once but under ten times. The rearrangement links TRBV7-8 to TRBJ2-2; 8 nucleotides line up with TRBD1. Germline V gene data show CDR1 as SGHVS and CDR2 as FQNEAQ. The CDR3 is 15 amino acids. Losses at the gene ends were 2 bases for V and 6 bases for J; bases not matched to a gene: 5. CDR3 in amino acids: CASSLSGGHAGELFF. In DNA, the CDR3 is TGTGCCAGCAGCTTATCAGGGGGCCACGCCGGGGAGCTGTTTTTT.

This rearrangement joins TRBV12-3 or TRBV12-4 to TRBJ1-1, with 8 nucleotides matching TRBD1. V was pared by 2 bases and J by 11 bases, with 10 bases of the junction left unmatched. The CDR3 is 14 amino acids. CDR3 coding DNA: TGTGCCAGCAGTTTACAGGCAGGGGGCTATTCGGCTTTCTTT. Its protein is CASSLQAGGYSAFF.

Here the CDR3 reads CASSPYGGRAETQYF. For the CDR3, the DNA is TGTGCCAGCAGCCCCTACGGCGGGAGGGCAGAGACCCAGTACTTC. The V call is TRBV7-2, the J call TRBJ2-5, with 9 positions matching TRBD2. CDR1 and CDR2 from the germline V gene are SGHTA and FQGNSA. Trimming cost V 5 bases and J 4 bases; bases outside gene matches: 8. The CDR3 runs to 15 residues.

This sequence joins TRBV14 and TRBJ2-1; 14 bases match TRBD2. CDR3 length: 17 amino acids. Losses at the gene ends were 7 bases for V and 4 bases for J; bases not matched to a gene: 9. The V gene's germline CDR1 is SGHDN and CDR2 FVKESK. As DNA, the CDR3 is TGTGCCAGCACCAGACTAGCGGGAGGGCCGGGGTACAATGAGCAGTTCTTC. This gives the protein CASTRLAGGPGYNEQFF.

This rearrangement joins TRBV24-1 to TRBJ2-3, with 8 nucleotides matching TRBD1. With 3 bases clipped from V and 1 base from J, the junction kept 2 bases outside the gene matches. The germline V gene encodes CDR1 KGHDR and CDR2 SFDVKD. There are 15 residues in the CDR3. The CDR3, as DNA: TGTGCCACCAGTGATGCAGGGGGCCGCACAGATACGCAGTATTTT. It specifies CATSDAGGRTDTQYF.

Points on this clonotype: A much larger clone differs by one base, so this may be a read error. V is TRBV6-2 or TRBV6-3 and J is TRBJ2-5, with TRBD2 identical over 13 bases. The CDR3 spans 15 residues. V shed 6 bases, J shed 2 bases, and the junction held 3 bases outside the gene matches. Germline V gene sequence: CDR1 MNHEY, CDR2 SVGEGT. CDR3 DNA: TGTGCCAGCAGACTAGCGGGAGGGGGGCAAGAGACCCAGTACTTC. Encoded protein: CASRLAGGGQETQYF.

This clonotype was observed a few times. The CDR3 reads CALGGMNTEAFF. CDR3 nucleotide sequence: TGTGCCCTGGGGGGAATGAACACTGAAGCTTTCTTT. The gene calls are TRBV2 and TRBJ1-1; D possibly corresponds to TRBD1 (5 bases). This CDR3 is built from 12 residues. Between the trimmed V and J ends, which lost 11 bases and 0 bases, there was a span of 10 bases. Germline assignment: CDR1 SNHLY and CDR2 FYNNEI.

This clonotype was counted only a few times. The V and J genes are TRBV7-9 and TRBJ1-4, with a weak D call TRBD1 (5 bases). Germline CDR1 reads SEHNR; CDR2 reads FQNEAQ (reference sequence). CDR3 length: 15 amino acids. Between the trimmed V and J ends, which lost 8 bases and 2 bases, there was a span of 15 bases. The CDR3 DNA reads TGTGCCAGCGGATCAAAGGGGACTACTAATGAAAAACTGTTTTTT. Protein: CASGSKGTTNEKLFF.

The chain joins TRBV20-1 to TRBJ2-1; D is possibly TRBD1 (7 bases). V lost 4 bases to trimming and J lost 5 bases, with 15 bases between them. The CDR3 length is 14 residues. Germline lookup yields CDR1 DFQATT and CDR2 SNEGSKA (reference sequence). The CDR3 sequence is CSATGQGGHNEQFF. The CDR3 region has the DNA TGCAGTGCTACCGGCCAGGGGGGACACAATGAGCAGTTCTTC.

This clonotype was detected a few times. The chain links TRBV4-3 to TRBJ2-1; TRBD2 aligns across 9 bases. Trimming took 0 bases from V and 3 from J; bases not matched to a gene: 18. CDR3 size: 21 residues. CDR1 and CDR2 from the germline V gene are LGHNA and YSLEER. This CDR3 is CASSQDQLVAGGERYYNEQFF. For the CDR3, the DNA is TGCGCCAGCAGCCAAGATCAATTAGTGGCGGGAGGGGAACGCTACTACAATGAGCAGTTCTTC.